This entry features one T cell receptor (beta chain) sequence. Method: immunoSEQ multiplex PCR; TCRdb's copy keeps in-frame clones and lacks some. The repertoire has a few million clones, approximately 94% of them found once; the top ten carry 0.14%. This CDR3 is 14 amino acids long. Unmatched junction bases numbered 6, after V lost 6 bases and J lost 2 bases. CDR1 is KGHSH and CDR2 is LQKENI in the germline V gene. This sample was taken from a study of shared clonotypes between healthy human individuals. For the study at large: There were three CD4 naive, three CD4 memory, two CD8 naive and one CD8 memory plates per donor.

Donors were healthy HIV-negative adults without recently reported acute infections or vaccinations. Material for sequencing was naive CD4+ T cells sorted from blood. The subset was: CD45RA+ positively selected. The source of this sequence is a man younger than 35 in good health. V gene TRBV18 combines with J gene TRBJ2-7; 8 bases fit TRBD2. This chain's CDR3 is CASSPSGPAYEQYF. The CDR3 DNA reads TGTGCCAGCTCGCCTAGCGGGCCCGCCTACGAGCAGTACTTC.